These 26 T cell receptor beta chains share one sample of origin, sequenced in a study of beta chain features in type 1 diabetes. Of the isolated RNA, all was reverse transcribed, and so the sequenced material was expressed TCRB transcripts. Using immunoSEQ multiplex PCR, the repertoire was profiled, and TCRdb retains in-frame clones only, with some absent. The repertoire consists of some 900,000 clones, with about 17% occurring once and the leading ten covering around 0.02%. The source material was naive CD4+ T cells from blood. The receptors were gathered from a woman under 30 in good health.

The V call is TRBV9, the J call TRBJ2-6, with a possible D match to TRBD2 (5 bases). CDR1 SGDLS and CDR2 YYNGEE come from the germline V gene. Deletions cut 4 bases from V and 1 base from J, with 9 bases between. The CDR3 loop spans 15 amino acids. The CDR3 here is CASSPTGSGANVLTF. Written as DNA, the CDR3 is TGTGCCAGCAGCCCAACGGGGTCTGGGGCCAACGTCCTGACTTTC.

Only a few counts were recorded for this clone. The V and J genes are TRBV29-1 and TRBJ2-7; D unresolved. Germline CDR1 SQVTM, CDR2 ANQGSEA. CDR3 length: 13 amino acids. The germline V and J ends were trimmed by 4 bases and 2 bases, with 12 bases remaining between them. Here the CDR3 reads CSVVGPDTYEQYF. CDR3 DNA: TGCAGCGTTGTCGGCCCCGACACCTACGAGCAGTACTTC.

This clone was seen a handful of times. The V gene is TRBV11-2, the J gene TRBJ2-1, with 8 nucleotides matching TRBD2. Trimming at V came to 2 bases and at J to 4 bases, leaving 7 bases not matched to a gene. CDR3 length: 16 residues. CDR1 is SGHAT and CDR2 is FQNNGV in the germline V gene. The CDR3 nucleotides are TGTGCCAGCAGCTTACGACTAGCGACTTTATACAATGAGCAGTTCTTC. Its protein is CASSLRLATLYNEQFF.

This clone was counted a few times. The V call is TRBV4-3, the J call TRBJ2-3, with TRBD2 matching 8 bases. The junction had 16 bases not matched to a gene; V was cut back by 0 bases and J by 2 bases. The CDR3 covers 20 residues. From germline, CDR1 is LGHNA and CDR2 YSLEER. CDR3 nucleotide sequence: TGCGCCAGCAGCCAAGATTATCCGGGACTAGGCGGGGCAATCACAGATACGCAGTATTTT. This translates into CASSQDYPGLGGAITDTQYF.

This sequence joins TRBV27 and TRBJ2-5; 7 nucleotides match TRBD1. The CDR3 contains 15 residues. Germline V gene lookup returns CDR1 MNHEY and CDR2 SMNVEV (reference sequence). Germline trimming cut 0 bases from V and 5 bases from J; bases unmatched to any gene: 6. CDR3 in amino acids: CASSLSGTARETQYF. The CDR3 DNA reads as TGTGCCAGCAGTTTATCTGGGACAGCCAGGGAGACCCAGTACTTC.

This clone was seen more than once but under ten times. The chain combines TRBV5-1 with TRBJ2-3, with TRBD2 matching over 12 bases. From germline, CDR1 is SGHRS and CDR2 YFSETQ. Unmatched junction bases numbered 6, after V lost 4 bases and J lost 0 bases. CDR3 length: 17 amino acids. The CDR3 bases are TGCGCCAGCAGCCCTCTAGCGGGAGGGACTAGCACAGATACGCAGTATTTT. Translated: CASSPLAGGTSTDTQYF.

The sample holds a few counts of this clone. The gene calls are TRBV25-1 and TRBJ2-1; perhaps TRBD2 as D (6 bases). This CDR3 has 14 amino acids. With 4 bases removed from V and 4 bases from J, the gap between germline ends came to 11 bases. Germline CDR1 and CDR2: MGHDK and SYGVNS. The CDR3 coding sequence is TGTGCCAGCAGTGTACCGGGAGATTACAATGAGCAGTTCTTC. Translating it yields CASSVPGDYNEQFF.

V usage is TRBV7-9 and J usage is TRBJ2-5; D is perhaps TRBD1 (6 bases). The germline V gene has CDR1 SEHNR and CDR2 FQNEAQ (reference sequence). Trimming took 1 base from V and 2 from J, leaving 17 bases between them. The CDR3 extends over 17 amino acids. Here the CDR3 DNA reads TGTGCCAGCAGCTTAGTTTTGGGCAGGGGAACACAAGAGACCCAGTACTTC. As protein: CASSLVLGRGTQETQYF.

In this sample, this clone turned up a few times. The chain combines TRBV4-1 with TRBJ1-5; unclear D gene. Per germline, CDR1 MGHRA and CDR2 YSYEKL. The CDR3 has 16 amino acids. V lost 0 bases and J 2 bases, leaving 11 bases between the germline ends. The CDR3 protein is CASSQDLAYGNQPQHF. CDR3 DNA sequence: TGCGCCAGCAGCCAAGATCTGGCCTATGGCAATCAGCCCCAGCATTTT.

The chain has TRBV29-1 and TRBJ2-7; D possibly matches TRBD1 or TRBD2 (5 bases each). CDR1 and CDR2 (germline): SQVTM, ANQGSEA. CDR3 size: 12 residues. Between the trimmed V and J ends, which lost 4 bases and 6 bases, there was a span of 13 bases. CDR3 sequence reads: CSVAGPASEQYF. The CDR3 DNA reads as TGCAGCGTTGCGGGGCCCGCCTCCGAGCAGTACTTC.

The rearrangement uses TRBV7-9 and TRBJ2-7, with 8 bases lining up with TRBD2. Germline values: CDR1 SEHNR, CDR2 FQNEAQ (reference sequence). V shed 1 base and J 3 bases; nucleotides not matched to a gene: 5. This CDR3 spans 15 amino acids. In DNA, the CDR3 is TGTGCCAGCAGCTTAGGCGGGGGGCGCATCTACGAGCAGTACTTC. Its protein product is CASSLGGGRIYEQYF.

V gene TRBV6-6 combines with J gene TRBJ2-3, with 7 bases aligning to TRBD2. CDR3 length: 16 amino acids. V shed 2 bases and J 2 bases; nucleotides not matched to a gene: 7. The germline V gene has CDR1 MNHNY and CDR2 SVGAGI (reference sequence). In DNA, the CDR3 is TGTGCCAGCAGTTACCCCGGACTAGAGGACACAGATACGCAGTATTTT. As protein: CASSYPGLEDTDTQYF.

This clone was observed a handful of times. The J gene is TRBJ2-5, the V gene TRBV18, with 7 bases aligning to TRBD1. V gave up 4 bases and J gave up 2 bases; unmatched junction bases: 4. Germline loops: CDR1 KGHSH, CDR2 LQKENI. The CDR3 length is 14 residues. The CDR3 sequence is CASSQTGLQETQYF. In DNA form, the CDR3 reads TGTGCCAGCTCACAGACAGGGCTACAAGAGACCCAGTACTTC.

The chain has TRBV27 and TRBJ2-1; tentative D call: TRBD1 (6 bases). V lost 5 bases and J lost 6, with 14 bases in between. Germline lookup yields CDR1 MNHEY and CDR2 SMNVEV (reference sequence). The CDR3 spans 14 residues. The CDR3 reads CASSPTTGSNEQFF. The CDR3 nucleotides read TGTGCCAGCAGTCCAACGACAGGTAGCAATGAGCAGTTCTTC.

The chain couples TRBV27 to TRBJ2-3, with a possible D match to TRBD1 (5 bases). Germline loops: CDR1 MNHEY, CDR2 SMNVEV (reference sequence). Trimming stripped 4 bases from V and 5 bases from J, with 19 bases between. The CDR3 is made up of 16 amino acids. The CDR3: CASSWVTDPSLDTQYF. DNA for the CDR3: TGTGCCAGCAGTTGGGTGACAGATCCCTCCCTAGATACGCAGTATTTT.

This clone was counted a few times. The genes are TRBV6-1 and TRBJ1-5; the D is unclear. The CDR3 spans 13 residues. Trimming removed 7 bases at V and 10 bases at J, with 17 bases between. Germline lookup yields CDR1 MNHNS and CDR2 SASEGT. CDR3 in DNA: TGTGCCAGCACGAAGGAGGCGGGCATTCCCCAGCATTTT. Translation gives CASTKEAGIPQHF.

The chain carries TRBV5-1 and TRBJ2-3; no definite D call. Germline CDR1 and CDR2: SGHRS and YFSETQ. The CDR3 has 14 amino acids. V gave up 5 bases and J gave up 2 bases, with 12 bases separating them. Written as DNA, the CDR3 is TGCGCCAGCAGTAAAAGTCTGTCCACAGATACGCAGTATTTT. Translating gives CASSKSLSTDTQYF.

This clone showed up just a few times. The gene calls are TRBV29-1 and TRBJ2-1, with D perhaps TRBD2 (5 bases). The V gene's germline CDR1 is SQVTM and CDR2 ANQGSEA. The V end was cut by 7 bases, the J end by 0 bases, with 10 bases between. The CDR3 loop spans 13 amino acids. The CDR3 DNA sequence: TGCAGCGAAATTAGCGACTCCTACAATGAGCAGTTCTTC. It codes for CSEISDSYNEQFF.

This chain links TRBV7-6 with TRBJ2-5; TRBD2 agrees at 11 bases. The CDR3 is 16 amino acids. Germline assignment: CDR1 SGHVS and CDR2 FNYEAQ. V was pared by 5 bases and J by 5 bases, with 10 bases of the junction left unmatched. The CDR3 sequence: CASSASTSGVGETQYF. CDR3 sequence (DNA): TGTGCCAGCAGCGCATCGACTAGCGGGGTTGGTGAGACCCAGTACTTC.

For this clone: The same CDR3 arises from other DNA sequences in this sample as well. The chain employs TRBV7-2 and TRBJ2-5; D is unresolved. The CDR3 consists of 12 residues. CDR1 SGHTA and CDR2 FQGNSA come from the germline V gene. Trimming took off 3 bases at V and 5 bases at J, with 7 bases between the two ends. The CDR3 reads CASSLSRETQYF. The CDR3 coding sequence is TGTGCCAGCAGCTTGTCTAGGGAGACCCAGTACTTC.

The CDR3 DNA is TGCGCCAGCAGCCAAGATACGGGACCCACAGATACGCAGTATTTT. This gives the protein CASSQDTGPTDTQYF. The chain has TRBV4-3 and TRBJ2-3; D could derive from TRBD1 or TRBD2 (5 bases each). V shed 0 bases and J shed 2 bases, with 9 bases lying between them. Germline V gene data show CDR1 as LGHNA and CDR2 as YSLEER. The CDR3 has 15 amino acids.

The chain recombines TRBV11-2 with TRBJ1-4; D is unresolved. Germline values: CDR1 SGHAT, CDR2 FQNNGV. The V and J ends lost 3 bases and 5 bases respectively, with 10 bases between them. The CDR3 sequence is 14 residues long. The CDR3 protein is CASSFFTGNEKLFF. The CDR3 region has the DNA TGTGCCAGCAGCTTTTTTACGGGGAATGAAAAACTGTTTTTT.

The rearrangement links TRBV7-2 to TRBJ2-2, with TRBD1 as a possible D gene (5 bases). Germline values: CDR1 SGHTA, CDR2 FQGNSA. The V and J ends lost 5 bases and 1 base respectively, with 14 bases between them. This CDR3 is built from 16 residues. The CDR3 DNA sequence: TGTGCCAGCAGCCTAGTGGCAGGGTGGAACACCGGGGAGCTGTTTTTT. Its protein product is CASSLVAGWNTGELFF.

This clone was observed a handful of times. The chain combines TRBV13 with TRBJ2-6; D gene uncertain. Trimming took off 3 bases at V and 2 bases at J, with 8 bases between the two ends. Germline CDR1 PRHDT, CDR2 FYEKMQ (reference sequence). This CDR3 region has 15 residues. The CDR3 nucleotides read TGTGCCAGCAGCTTGTGGGGTACTGGGGCCAACGTCCTGACTTTC. Its protein product is CASSLWGTGANVLTF.

The V call is TRBV27, the J call TRBJ2-7, with 8 bases that match TRBD2. Germline values: CDR1 MNHEY, CDR2 SMNVEV (reference sequence). The CDR3 totals 15 residues. V lost 6 bases, J lost 2 bases, and 9 bases stayed unmatched. In nucleotides, the CDR3 is TGTGCCAGCAGCCCTTGGCTAGCGGGTACCTACGAGCAGTACTTC. This translates into CASSPWLAGTYEQYF.

V and J are TRBV9 and TRBJ2-7; 12 bases are a match to TRBD2. With 0 bases clipped from V and 4 bases from J, the junction kept 2 bases outside the gene matches. This CDR3 has 15 residues. Germline V gene sequence: CDR1 SGDLS, CDR2 YYNGEE. The chain's CDR3 is CASSVASGRAYEQYF. The DNA for the CDR3 is TGTGCCAGCAGCGTAGCTAGCGGGAGGGCTTACGAGCAGTACTTC.